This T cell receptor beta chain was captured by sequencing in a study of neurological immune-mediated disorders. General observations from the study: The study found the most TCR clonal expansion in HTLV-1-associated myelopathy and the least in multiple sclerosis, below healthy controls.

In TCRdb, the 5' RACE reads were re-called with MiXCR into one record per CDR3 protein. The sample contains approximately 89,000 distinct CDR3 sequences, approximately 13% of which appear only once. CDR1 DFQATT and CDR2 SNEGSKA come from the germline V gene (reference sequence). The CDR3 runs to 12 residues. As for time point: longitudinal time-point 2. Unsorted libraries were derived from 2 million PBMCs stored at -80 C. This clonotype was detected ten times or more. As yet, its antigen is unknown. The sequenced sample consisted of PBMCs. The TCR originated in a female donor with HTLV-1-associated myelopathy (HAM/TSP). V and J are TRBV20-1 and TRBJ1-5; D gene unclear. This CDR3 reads CSLLTGNQPQHF. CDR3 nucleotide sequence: TGCAGCTTGCTAACAGGCAATCAGCCCCAGCATTTT.